This is a list of T cell receptor beta chains from one sample in a study of T-cell memory formation after mild COVID-19. One entry per CDR3 protein, called by TCRdb with MiXCR from the 5' RACE reads. The sample holds roughly 600,000 distinct CDR3 sequences, about 20% seen once. Sequences were obtained from PBMCs or a T cell subset sorted from them (not recorded which). Receptors originate from an adult woman who had mild COVID-19 (a few samples of this study predate the infection). Cell type and time point are not known. Both conserved end residues are part of each CDR3. The D gene is left open where the match is weak. Not all rows give a size; the values are once, few, many and, for expanded clones, a class.

TRBJ2-3,TRBV12-3/TRBV12-4,few,-,TGTGCCAGCAGTTTCGGCGGGGTCAGGGGGGATACGCAGTATTTT,CASSFGGVRGDTQYF
TRBJ2-1,TRBV20-1,few,TRBD2,TGCAGTGCTACAGGCGGGGGGTTTCCTCAGTTCTTC,CSATGGGFPQFF
TRBJ1-2,TRBV28,-,-,TGTGCCAGCAGTTTCATCAGGGTTTATGGCTACACCTTC,CASSFIRVYGYTF
TRBJ2-1,TRBV6-6,-,TRBD2,TGTGCCAGCAGTTTGGCTAGCGGAGCAAATGAGCAGTTCTTC,CASSLASGANEQFF
TRBJ2-5,TRBV12-3/TRBV12-4,few,-,TGTGCCAGCAGCCCAGGTGGGGCGACCCAGTACTTC,CASSPGGATQYF
TRBJ2-5,TRBV4-1,-,TRBD1,TGCGCCAGCAGCCAATTCGGGACAGGTTTTTTACAAGAGACCCAGTACTTC,CASSQFGTGFLQETQYF
TRBJ2-3,TRBV7-3,few,TRBD2,TGTGCCAGCAGCTTAAAGACTAGCGTGACAGATACGCAGTATTTT,CASSLKTSVTDTQYF
TRBJ2-3,TRBV7-9,-,TRBD2,TGTGCCAGCAGCGGGGACCCCCAATCTATCCAGCGGGGGGGCATCACAGATAAGCAGTATTTT,CASSGDPQSIQRGGITDKQYF
TRBJ1-2,TRBV7-2,many,-,TGTGCCAGCAGCTTATTGGGCAGGGAGGAACAGCACTATGGCTACACCTTC,CASSLLGREEQHYGYTF
TRBJ2-3,TRBV7-2,-,-,TGTGCCAGCAGCTGGTTAGCCCTCCCCACAGATACGCAGTATTTT,CASSWLALPTDTQYF
TRBJ1-2,TRBV12-3/TRBV12-4,-,TRBD1,TGTGCCAGCAGGGGGACAGGGCGTGACTACACCTTC,CASRGTGRDYTF
TRBJ2-5,TRBV7-3,-,-,TGTGCCAGCAGCTTAGGGGACCAAGAGACCCAGTACTTC,CASSLGDQETQYF
TRBJ2-3,TRBV20-1,few,-,TGCAGTGCTCAGGGTCCTACTATAGGCACAGATACGCAGTATTTT,CSAQGPTIGTDTQYF
TRBJ1-1,TRBV12-3/TRBV12-4,few,-,TGTGCCAGCAGTTTCGGAAATGCGGGAACTGAAGCTTTCTTT,CASSFGNAGTEAFF
TRBJ2-3,TRBV6-5,-,-,TGTGCCCCTGTTGGGGCTCACACAGATACGCAGTATTTT,CAPVGAHTDTQYF
TRBJ1-6,TRBV12-3/TRBV12-4,few,TRBD1,TGTGCCAGCAGTTCCTCGTCAGCGGGACAGCTGTATAATTCACCCCTCCACTTT,CASSSSSAGQLYNSPLHF
TRBJ2-2,TRBV20-1,-,-,TGCAGTGCTAGATTTTCTTGGGCAGGCATTCCTAGCACCGGGGAGCTGTTTTTT,CSARFSWAGIPSTGELFF
TRBJ2-6,TRBV3-1,many,-,TGTGCCAGCAGCCAAGTCGTAGGCTCTGGGGCCAACGTCCTGACTTTC,CASSQVVGSGANVLTF
TRBJ2-7,TRBV11-2,-,-,TGTGCCAGCAGAAGACAGGGTCGGGAGGGCCGGTACGAGCAGTACTTC,CASRRQGREGRYEQYF
TRBJ2-4,TRBV2,-,-,TGTGCCAGCAGTGAAGGGCTTCGCCGGGGATCTGTGTACTTC,CASSEGLRRGSVYF
TRBJ1-5,TRBV20-1,few,-,TGCAGTGCTAAGACAGGAGACTCTCAGCCCCAGCATTTT,CSAKTGDSQPQHF
TRBJ1-4,TRBV5-1,-,TRBD1,TGCGCCAGCAGCCCAGGGGGCGCGGGTGAAAAACTGTTTTTT,CASSPGGAGEKLFF
TRBJ2-3,TRBV6-7,-,-,TGTGCCAGAATCTGGGTTGACGGTCTAACAGATACGCAGTATTTT,CARIWVDGLTDTQYF
TRBJ2-3,TRBV19,few,TRBD2,TGTGCCAGTAGTTCCCGACTAGCGGGGGGGCATCTTAGAGATACGCAGTATTTT,CASSSRLAGGHLRDTQYF
TRBJ2-5,TRBV5-6,few,TRBD1,TGTGCCAGCAGCGCACGACAGGGGCCGGGAGAGACCCAGTACTTC,CASSARQGPGETQYF